The source of this T cell receptor beta chain is a study of a mutant IDH1 vaccine in newly diagnosed glioma. Study context: Initiation of the vaccine course occurred 4-6 weeks after radiotherapy alone, or alongside temozolomide cycles.

Method: immunoSEQ multiplex PCR; TCRdb's copy keeps in-frame clones and lacks some. The sample has 65,000 to 85,000 clones, around 87% seen once. As for this clone: Its antigen is not identified.

This CDR3 is built from 15 residues. Germline V CDR1 and CDR2: SEHNR, FQNEAQ (reference sequence). J lost 6 bases, V lost 4 bases, and 8 bases had no gene match. Time point given: week 35, safety follow-up. A single vaccine dose contained 300 ug of mutant IDH1 20-mer peptide, and topical imiquimod was used with it. Sequencing used PBMCs, obtained from a glioma patient whose treatment included an IDH1 peptide vaccine. V and J are TRBV7-9 and TRBJ1-4; TRBD1 matches at 7 bases. This receptor was identified in a man aged 25 to 40 with glioma. CDR3 protein: CASSYRQGLDEKLFF. Written as DNA, the CDR3 is TGTGCCAGCAGCTATAGACAGGGTCTGGATGAAAAACTGTTTTTT.